These 10 T cell receptor beta chains share one sample of origin, sequenced in a study of CD8+ T cells in alopecia areata. As the sequencing template, cDNA was produced by extracting RNA and reverse transcribing it. Generated by immunoSEQ multiplex PCR, the TCRdb table keeps only in-frame clones and is missing some. The data hold about 290,000 clones, with roughly 64% observed a single time. Sample treatment: oral pan-JAK inhibitor, 5-10 mg twice daily. Specimen: CD4+ T cells sorted from blood, collected at week 24, from a patient treated with tofacitinib. The receptors here all came from a human donor with alopecia areata.

CDR3 nucleotide sequence: TGTGCCAGCAGCCAAGGAGTGGGACCATACGAGCAGTACTTC. This encodes CASSQGVGPYEQYF. This sequence joins TRBV4-2 and TRBJ2-7; either TRBD1 or TRBD2 may fit D (5 bases each). The germline V gene encodes CDR1 LGHNA and CDR2 YNFKEQ. There are 14 residues in the CDR3. V lost 1 base and J 4 bases, leaving 11 bases between the germline ends.

J is TRBJ2-3 and V is TRBV30; no clear D gene. In germline, CDR1 is GTSNPN, CDR2 SVGIG (reference sequence). V shed 2 bases and J shed 6 bases, with 15 bases lying between them. The CDR3 loop spans 14 amino acids. CDR3 coding DNA: TGTGCCTGGAGTATGGGGAACGAGGAGGATACGCAGTATTTT. Its translation is CAWSMGNEEDTQYF.

The chain has TRBV6-5 and TRBJ2-6; D gene unclear. The CDR3 has 16 amino acids. Germline CDR1 MNHEY, CDR2 SVGAGI. The V gene lost 0 bases and the J gene lost 0 bases, with 6 bases spanning the gap. The CDR3 loop reads CASSYSVYSGANVLTF. The CDR3 nucleotides are TGTGCCAGCAGTTACTCTGTTTACTCTGGGGCCAACGTCCTGACTTTC.

CDR3 bases: TGTGCCAGCAGCTCTATGTTAGGCCGCCGAGAGACCCAGTACTTC. Translated, it gives CASSSMLGRRETQYF. The chain recombines TRBV5-4 with TRBJ2-5; D is undetermined. The germline gives CDR1 SGHNT, CDR2 YYREEE (reference sequence). Trimming took 3 bases from V and 4 from J, leaving 16 bases between them. The CDR3 is made up of 15 amino acids.

V and J are TRBV9 and TRBJ2-7; 7 bases align to TRBD1. Losses at the gene ends were 0 bases for V and 4 bases for J; bases not matched to a gene: 7. The V gene's germline CDR1 is SGDLS and CDR2 YYNGEE. The CDR3 contains 15 residues. This chain's CDR3 is CASSVGWDRDYEQYF. The CDR3 DNA reads TGTGCCAGCAGCGTAGGGTGGGACAGAGATTACGAGCAGTACTTC. Filled out from reference TRBV9 and TRBJ2-7, the complete variable domain reads DSGVTQTPKHLITATGQRVTLRCSPRSGDLSVYWYQQSLDQGLQFLIQYYNGEERAKGNILERFSAQQFPDLHSELNLSSLELGDSALYFCASSVGWDRDYEQYFGPGTRLTVT.

V gene TRBV5-7 combines with J gene TRBJ2-5, with D tentatively TRBD1 (6 bases). TRBV5-7 is sorted into the ORF group, with uncertain function. The V end was cut by 1 base, the J end by 2 bases, with 15 bases between. This CDR3 is built from 16 residues. Here the CDR3 reads CASSLRPGARQETQYF. The CDR3 coding sequence is TGTGCCAGCAGCTTGAGACCAGGGGCCAGGCAAGAGACCCAGTACTTC.

The chain employs TRBV7-2 and TRBJ1-6, with unresolved D. Trimming took 3 bases from V and 6 from J, leaving 12 bases between them. Germline lookup yields CDR1 SGHTA and CDR2 FQGNSA. The CDR3 is 15 residues long. The CDR3 is CASSLFVVVNSPLHF. The CDR3 region has the DNA TGTGCCAGCAGCTTGTTTGTGGTGGTTAATTCACCCCTCCACTTT.

The chain combines TRBV4-3 with TRBJ2-2; possibly TRBD1 for D (6 bases). The V end lost 0 bases, the J end lost 7 bases, and 24 bases lay between the germline ends. Germline loops: CDR1 LGHNA, CDR2 YSLEER. CDR3 size: 19 residues. For the CDR3, the DNA is TGCGCCAGCAGCCAAGACCCCCCCGCTAGGGGGTTTGCGGTCGGGGAGCTGTTTTTT. As protein: CASSQDPPARGFAVGELFF.

The rearrangement joins TRBV14 to TRBJ1-4, with 8 bases fitting TRBD1. Germline V CDR1 and CDR2: SGHDN, FVKESK. The junction had 4 bases not matched to a gene; V was cut back by 3 bases and J by 4 bases. The CDR3 covers 15 residues. CDR3 bases: TGTGCCAGCAGCCAGGCCACAGGGGGTAATGAAAAACTGTTTTTT. It encodes CASSQATGGNEKLFF. The full variable domain, rest sourced from reference TRBV14 and TRBJ1-4, is EAGVTQFPSHSVIEKGQTVTLRCDPISGHDNLYWYRRVMGKEIKFLLHFVKESKQDESGMPNNRFLAERTGGTYSTLKVQPAELEDSGVYFCASSQATGGNEKLFFGSGTQLSVL.

There are a few counts of this clone. At one end the junction does not follow the germline gene, possibly because of a read error. The rearrangement joins TRBV30 to TRBJ2-1; perhaps TRBD2 as D (5 bases). The germline CDR1 and CDR2 sequences are GTSNPN and SVGIG (reference sequence). The CDR3 sequence is 12 residues long. The CDR3 DNA follows: TGTGCCAGGAGCGGTGGTCGGAATGAGCAGTTCTTC. Its protein product is CARSGGRNEQFF.